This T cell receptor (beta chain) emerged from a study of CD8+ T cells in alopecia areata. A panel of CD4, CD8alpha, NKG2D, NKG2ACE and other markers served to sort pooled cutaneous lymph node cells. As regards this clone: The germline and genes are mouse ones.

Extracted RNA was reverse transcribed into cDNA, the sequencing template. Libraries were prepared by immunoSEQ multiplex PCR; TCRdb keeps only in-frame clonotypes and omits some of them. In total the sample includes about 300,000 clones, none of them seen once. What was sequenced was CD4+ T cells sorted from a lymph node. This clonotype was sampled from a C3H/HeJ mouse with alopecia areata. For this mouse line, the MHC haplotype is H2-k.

Incomplete CDR3 DNA: TGTGCCAGCACCGACAGGAGATATAATTCGCCC. This sequence encodes CASTDRRYNSP. The whole CDR3 is CASTDRRYNSPLYF. The chain joins TRBV19 to TRBJ1-6; tentatively, D is TRBD1 (6 bases). The read ends 3 residues early relative to the CDR3; the germline J gene fills the gap. TRBJ1-6 counts as an open reading frame of uncertain function. This CDR3 is built from 14 residues. Germline CDR1 is FNHDT and CDR2 is SITEND (reference sequence). The V end lost 6 bases, the J end lost 4 bases, and 11 bases lay between the germline ends.